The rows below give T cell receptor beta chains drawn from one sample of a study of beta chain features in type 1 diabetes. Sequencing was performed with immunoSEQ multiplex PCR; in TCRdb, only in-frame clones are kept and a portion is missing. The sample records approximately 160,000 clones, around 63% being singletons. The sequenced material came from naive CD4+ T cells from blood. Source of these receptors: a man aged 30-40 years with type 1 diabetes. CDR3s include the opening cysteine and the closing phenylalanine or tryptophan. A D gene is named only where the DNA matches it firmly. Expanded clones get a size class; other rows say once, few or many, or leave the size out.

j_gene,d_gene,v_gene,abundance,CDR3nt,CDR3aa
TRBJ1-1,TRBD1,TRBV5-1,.,TGCGCCAGCAGCTCCGGGACAGGGTCCACTGAAGCTTTCTTT,CASSSGTGSTEAFF
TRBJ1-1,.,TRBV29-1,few,TGCAGCGTGCACACAGGGCTAGGGGACACTGAAGCTTTCTTT,CSVHTGLGDTEAFF
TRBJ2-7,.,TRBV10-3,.,TGTGCCATCACCGCCAGGGACGAGCAGTACTTC,CAITARDEQYF
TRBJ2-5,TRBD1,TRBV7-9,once,TGTGCCAGCAACTTGCAGGGGGCCGAAGAGACCCAGTACTTC,CASNLQGAEETQYF
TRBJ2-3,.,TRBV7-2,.,TGTGCCAGCAGCGCCCCCACGTTCGGAGATACGCAGTATTTT,CASSAPTFGDTQYF
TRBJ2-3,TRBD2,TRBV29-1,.,TGCAGCGTGATGGTAGCGGGGGCCCTCACAGATACGCAGTATTTT,CSVMVAGALTDTQYF
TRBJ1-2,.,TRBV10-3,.,TGTGCCATCAGTGATGGGGAGAAGGGCTACACCTTC,CAISDGEKGYTF
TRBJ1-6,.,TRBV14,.,TGTGCCAGCAGCCGAGTTAATTCACCCCTCCACTTT,CASSRVNSPLHF
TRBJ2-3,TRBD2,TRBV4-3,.,TGCGCCAGCAGCCAAGATTGGAGTAGCGGGGGTTCCACAGATACGCAGTATTTT,CASSQDWSSGGSTDTQYF
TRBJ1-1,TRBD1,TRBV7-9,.,TGTGCCAGCAGCATTAAGGGACAGGCCAACACTGAAGCTTTCTTT,CASSIKGQANTEAFF